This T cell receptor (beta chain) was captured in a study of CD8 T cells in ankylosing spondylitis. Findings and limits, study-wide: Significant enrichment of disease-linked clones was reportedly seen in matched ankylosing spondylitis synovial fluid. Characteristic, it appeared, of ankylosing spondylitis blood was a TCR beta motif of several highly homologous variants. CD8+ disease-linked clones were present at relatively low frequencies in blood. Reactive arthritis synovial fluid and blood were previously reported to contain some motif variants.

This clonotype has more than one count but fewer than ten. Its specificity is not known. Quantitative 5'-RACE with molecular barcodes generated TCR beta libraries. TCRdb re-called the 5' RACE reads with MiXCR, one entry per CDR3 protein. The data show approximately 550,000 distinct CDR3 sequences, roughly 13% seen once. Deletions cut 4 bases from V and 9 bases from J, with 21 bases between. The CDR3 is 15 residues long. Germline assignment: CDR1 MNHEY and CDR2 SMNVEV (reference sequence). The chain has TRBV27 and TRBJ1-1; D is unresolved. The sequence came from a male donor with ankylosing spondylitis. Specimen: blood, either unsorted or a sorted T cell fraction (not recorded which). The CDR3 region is CASSSTTGLINKAFF. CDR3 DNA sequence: TGTGCCAGCAGTTCTACGACCGGCCTGATCAACAAAGCTTTCTTT.